This T cell receptor (beta chain) was sequenced in a study of blood T cell repertoires in COVID-19. Study-level background: Both acute and convalescent COVID-19 samples were obtained from the United States, Italy and Spain.

With V trimmed by 2 bases and J by 2 bases, 9 bases remained unmatched. CDR3 length equals 16 residues. The germline V gene has CDR1 MGHRA and CDR2 YSYEKL. The authors' processing: Amplified reference gene primers provided the basis for estimating nucleated cell counts. Assay used: immunoSEQ multiplex PCR; TCRdb lists only in-frame clones, some missing. V, J and clone size derive from that table, while D and trimming were established from the DNA sequence. The repertoire holds roughly 130,000 clones, with about 86% as singletons. Sequenced sample: peripheral blood. The clonotype comes from a woman aged 45 to 65 with acute or convalescent COVID-19. The chain couples TRBV4-1 to TRBJ2-7; 7 positions agree with TRBD1. CDR3 residues: CASSQSPRGYTYEQYF. The CDR3, as DNA: TGCGCCAGCAGCCAATCTCCCAGGGGGTATACCTACGAGCAGTACTTC.